The 16 T cell receptor beta chains presented below share a single source sample, sequenced in a study of T-cell reconstitution after alpha-beta-depleted transplantation in children. This sample's TCRbeta library carried unique molecular identifier barcodes. Using its own MiXCR run on the PCR reads, TCRdb lists one record per CDR3 protein. Here the sample spans 600,000 to 700,000 distinct CDR3 sequences, around a sixth being singletons. Sequencing used PBMCs from the stem cell graft donor, obtained from the stem cell graft. These receptors came from a human donor who donated a stem cell graft to a child with acute myeloid leukemia.

In its sample, this clonotype was seen many times. The chain links TRBV5-1 to TRBJ2-5; no clear D. V was cut by 1 base and J by 4 bases, with 8 bases left in between. The CDR3 is 13 amino acids. Germline CDR1 is SGHRS and CDR2 is YFSETQ. The DNA of the CDR3 is TGCGCCAGCAGCTTGTATACACTAGAGACCCAGTACTTC. This codes for CASSLYTLETQYF.

Remarks on this clonotype: This may stem from a read error, because a much larger clone lies one nucleotide away. The V gene is TRBV25-1, the J gene TRBJ1-4; 8 positions agree with TRBD1. This CDR3 spans 16 amino acids. The V gene's germline CDR1 is MGHDK and CDR2 SYGVNS. The CDR3 loop is CASSEDVYRGSEKPFF. CDR3 DNA: TGTGCCAGCAGTGAGGATGTGTACAGGGGGAGCGAAAAACCGTTTTTT. The complete variable domain, with remaining parts taken from reference TRBV25-1 and TRBJ1-4, reads EADIYQTPRYLVIGTGKKITLECSQTMGHDKMYWYQQDPGMELHLIHYSYGVNSTEKGDLSSESTVSRIRTEHFPLTLESARPSHTSQYLCASSEDVYRGSEKPFFGSGTQLSVL.

The table lists this clonotype with many counts. The chain has TRBV20-1 and TRBJ2-1; D unclear. Trimming cost V 3 bases and J 5 bases, with 17 bases left between them. In germline, CDR1 is DFQATT, CDR2 SNEGSKA (reference sequence). This CDR3 contains 15 residues. The CDR3 reads CSARKATTKHNEQFF. The CDR3 region has the DNA TGCAGTGCTAGGAAGGCGACAACCAAGCACAATGAGCAGTTCTTC.

This clonotype was counted between two and nine times. V usage is TRBV18 and J usage is TRBJ2-7; D is uncertain. Germline loops: CDR1 KGHSH, CDR2 LQKENI. Trimming took 6 bases from V and 4 from J, leaving 16 bases between them. The CDR3 contains 14 residues. CDR3 coding DNA: TGTGCCAGCTCCCGAACCGACGGATTATACGAGCAGTACTTC. Translated, it gives CASSRTDGLYEQYF.

The count of this clonotype is one. The chain joins TRBV24-1 to TRBJ2-1, with D unresolved. Germline V gene data show CDR1 as KGHDR and CDR2 as SFDVKD. V gave up 2 bases and J gave up 2 bases, with 6 bases separating them. CDR3 length: 14 residues. The CDR3 DNA sequence: TGTGCCACCAGTGATTGGTCCGCCTACAATGAGCAGTTCTTC. Residues: CATSDWSAYNEQFF.

This clonotype was detected ten times or more. The V call is TRBV7-2, the J call TRBJ2-7, with a tentative D call TRBD2 (5 bases). CDR1 is SGHTA, CDR2 FQGNSA, per germline. Trimming left V 2 bases short and J 6 bases short, with 23 bases between. The CDR3 sequence is 17 residues long. CDR3 DNA: TGTGCCAGCAGCTTAATGCCAGGCGGACCTATAGGAGGCGAGCAGTACTTC. Its translation: CASSLMPGGPIGGEQYF.

This clonotype was seen only a few times. V is TRBV5-1 and J is TRBJ2-3; D remains unclear. The CDR3 has 14 amino acids. V lost 0 bases and J lost 0, with 5 bases in between. The germline CDR1 and CDR2 sequences are SGHRS and YFSETQ. The CDR3 DNA sequence: TGCGCCAGCAGCTTGGAAATCAGCACAGATACGCAGTATTTT. Translating it yields CASSLEISTDTQYF.

This clonotype was found many times. This chain uses TRBV5-6 with TRBJ1-2; 7 nucleotides align to TRBD1. J lost 2 bases, V lost 4 bases, and 5 bases had no gene match. The germline CDR1 and CDR2 sequences are SGHDT and YYEEEE. The length of the CDR3 is 14 residues. The CDR3 loop reads CASSLTTGNYGYTF. DNA of the CDR3: TGTGCCAGCAGCCTTACGACAGGGAACTATGGCTACACCTTC.

This clonotype was seen only a few times. The rearrangement uses TRBV11-2 and TRBJ2-7, with D perhaps TRBD1 or TRBD2 (5 bases each). V was trimmed by 5 bases and J by 5 bases, leaving 16 bases between them. The CDR3 totals 14 residues. The germline V gene has CDR1 SGHAT and CDR2 FQNNGV. The CDR3 region is CASSALPGTDEQYF. In DNA, the CDR3 is TGTGCCAGCAGCGCCTTGCCAGGGACGGACGAGCAGTACTTC.

The rearrangement joins TRBV20-1 to TRBJ2-3; possibly TRBD2 for D (7 bases). The CDR3 has 16 residues. Germline V CDR1 and CDR2: DFQATT, SNEGSKA (reference sequence). V gave up 3 bases and J gave up 5 bases, with 21 bases separating them. For the CDR3, the DNA is TGCAGTGCTAGTGATTCCGGGGGGCCGTTTCAAGATACGCAGTATTTT. Amino acids: CSASDSGGPFQDTQYF.

This rearrangement joins TRBV29-1 to TRBJ2-7, with D perhaps TRBD2 (7 bases). Trimming took off 7 bases at V and 0 bases at J, with 22 bases between the two ends. The germline gives CDR1 SQVTM, CDR2 ANQGSEA. The CDR3 sequence is 16 residues long. CDR3 in amino acids: CSAAPVGGGGSYEQYF. CDR3 coding DNA: TGCAGCGCCGCTCCCGTAGGGGGGGGTGGCTCCTACGAGCAGTACTTC.

Only a few counts were recorded for this clonotype. The J gene is TRBJ2-7, the V gene TRBV7-2; TRBD2 matches 8 bases. The CDR3 is made up of 15 amino acids. Looked up from germline, CDR1 is SGHTA and CDR2 is FQGNSA. After removal of 1 base from V and 4 bases from J, the junction contained 6 bases not matched to a gene. The CDR3 sequence is CASSLESGGGYEQYF. The DNA for the CDR3 is TGTGCCAGCAGCTTAGAGAGCGGGGGTGGTTACGAGCAGTACTTC.

This clonotype showed up just a few times. This chain joins TRBV24-1 and TRBJ1-1; 7 nucleotides match TRBD1. Germline lookup yields CDR1 KGHDR and CDR2 SFDVKD. The CDR3 sequence is 13 residues long. J gave up 10 bases and V 2 bases, and 6 bases lay outside the gene matches. CDR3 sequence: CATSDSDRVGAFF. The DNA for the CDR3 is TGTGCCACCAGTGATTCCGACAGGGTAGGAGCTTTCTTT.

This clonotype was seen ten or more times. The rearrangement uses TRBV5-5 and TRBJ1-5, with a weak D call TRBD1 (5 bases). This CDR3 spans 15 amino acids. Germline V gene sequence: CDR1 SGHKS, CDR2 YYEKEE (reference sequence). V dropped 4 bases and J dropped 0 bases, with 11 bases sitting between them. The CDR3 protein is CASSGTGHSNQPQHF. The CDR3 DNA follows: TGTGCCAGCAGCGGAACGGGGCATAGCAATCAGCCCCAGCATTTT. The complete variable domain, with remaining parts taken from reference TRBV5-5 and TRBJ1-5, reads DAGVTQSPTHLIKTRGQQVTLRCSPISGHKSVSWYQQVLGQGPQFIFQYYEKEERGRGNFPDRFSARQFPNYSSELNVNALLLGDSALYLCASSGTGHSNQPQHFGDGTRLSIL.

This chain links TRBV15 with TRBJ2-1, with D perhaps matching TRBD1 (6 bases). The V gene lost 1 base and the J gene lost 1 base, with 8 bases spanning the gap. Germline CDR1 reads LNHNV; CDR2 reads YYDKDF (reference sequence). The CDR3 extends over 15 amino acids. In DNA, the CDR3 is TGTGCCACCAGCAGAGGGACAGCATCCTACAATGAGCAGTTCTTC. Protein: CATSRGTASYNEQFF.

A note on this clonotype: It may be a read error: a sequence one base away is much more abundant. The CDR3 is CASSIDRQGAFEAFF. The CDR3 nucleotides read TGTGCCAGCAGTATAGACCGGCAGGGCGCTTTTGAAGCTTTCTTT. J is TRBJ1-1 and V is TRBV12-3 or TRBV12-4; TRBD1 might be the D (5 bases). The CDR3 runs 15 residues. Trimming removed 5 bases from V and 7 bases from J, with 20 bases in between.